This TCR beta chain derives from a study of CD8+ T cells in alopecia areata (dated by TCRdb to the late 2010s). In terms of the full investigation: Treated patients were enrolled in an open-label pilot trial of oral tofacitinib, 5 to 10 mg twice daily, for moderate-to-severe alopecia areata. Biopsies were taken from tofacitinib-treated patients at baseline and at 4 and 24 weeks of treatment, and a later scalp biopsy was taken in several of the tofacitinib-treated patients. Human TCRbeta sequencing covered scalp tissue and sorted CD4+ and CD8+ peripheral blood T cells from patchy and totalis/universalis alopecia areata patients and healthy controls. immunoSEQ multiplex PCR using 35 Vbeta forward primers and 13 Jbeta reverse primers was used to amplify TCRbeta CDR3 regions. The SALT score, which quantifies the percentage of affected scalp surface area, was used to measure disease severity in treated patients. High-throughput TCRbeta sequencing was used to examine T cell clonal expansion in alopecia areata in both the C3H/HeJ mouse model and human patients. Patients stayed on tofacitinib for 6 to 18 months and then had 6 months of follow-up off drug so that delayed response and recurrence could be assessed. RNA came from the PAXgene miRNA kit for fixed scalp, the miRNeasy kit for PBMCs, and the RNeasy kit for mouse skin. Scalp clonality was compared among normal scalp (n=4), patchy alopecia areata scalp (n=8), and alopecia totalis/universalis scalp (n=8). General conclusions and limits of the study: Many expanded lesional clones persisted in scalp and blood during tofacitinib treatment, which may partly explain relapse after stopping treatment. TCR sequences shared between patients were less clear than in mice, possibly partly because of HLA diversity in the patient population. Tofacitinib significantly lowered scalp clonality and the number of expanded CD8+ clones among the top 100 scalp clones. Higher clonality and more expanded CD8+ clones were observed in lesional scalp than in normal scalp, particularly in alopecia totalis/universalis, a finding suggestive of antigenic drive. Resident alphabeta T cells in normal human skin are also sequenced, complicating scalp TCR repertoire analysis, unlike mouse skin dominated by gammadelta T cells. Because the treated cohort was small and had just a single nonresponder, larger studies are needed to establish links between baseline CD8+ expansion and response.

The CDR3 has 16 amino acids, counting the end cysteine and phenylalanine. CDR3 DNA is the only sequence kept; it has 48 bases, read in frame from the first base. V lost 0 bases and J lost 4 bases; the stretch between them is 15 bases long. The library was built by means of the immunoSEQ multiplex PCR assay. To provide template for TCR sequencing, every sample had RNA extracted and reverse transcribed into cDNA. First-strand cDNA was synthesized using SuperScript III with a 2:1 mix of oligo-dT and random hexamers. A synthetic immune receptor repertoire was used to gauge amplification bias, and whatever bias remained was removed computationally. In the authors' own workflow: After raw reads were preprocessed to remove errors, the CDR3 was defined following IMGT conventions as running from the conserved cysteine to phenylalanine. To get clonality, Shannon entropy was normalized by log2 of the number of productive unique TCRs and the result was subtracted from 1. Whether each scalp clone was CD4 or CD8 was inferred by checking scalp TCRbeta sequences against the CD4 and CD8 repertoires from sorted blood. Held by TCRdb, this immuneACCESS table contains in-frame sequences only and omits some clones. Under half of the omission traces to an unresolved V gene where checked; the cause of the rest is unknown. From that table come the V and J calls and clone size; the DNA was used to work out D and trimming. For this sample there are 150,000 to 200,000 clones; less than 70% appear just once. The top ten hold 11% to 15% of the sample.

As for this clone: The antigen this receptor binds is unknown. The record has no base qualities; no much larger clone is one base away.

Per the publication, the time point label means: around 24 weeks on oral tofacitinib. In light of the paper, this sample's treatment or condition label describes: oral pan-JAK inhibitor, 5-10 mg twice daily. From alopecia areata patients, peripheral blood was collected along with lesional scalp punch biopsies. PBMCs were isolated by density centrifugation and stained for CD3, CD4 and CD8, after which CD4+ and CD8+ T cells were sorted on a FACSAria. The sequence came from a human donor with alopecia areata. The rearranged segments are TRBV23-1 and TRBJ1-2; confidence is insufficient to name the D gene. TRBV23-1 is an ORF for which the function is uncertain. The material was CD4+ T cells sorted from blood, obtained at week 24, from a patient treated with tofacitinib. The nucleotide sequence is TGCGCCAGCAGTCAATCGCCCTTCCTCGGGTCCTATGGCTACACCTTC. Its protein is CASSQSPFLGSYGYTF.